This T cell receptor (beta chain) appears in the sequencing data of a study of graft-versus-host responses after intestinal transplantation. Overall study findings and caveats: Subjects displaying graft-donor T cell macrochimerism possessed elevated graft-versus-host to host-versus-graft clonal ratios inside allografts.

Irradiated, violet-dye-labeled stimulator cells, some 200,000 in number, were plated with some 200,000 CFSE-labeled responder cells. Clones were read by immunoSEQ multiplex PCR, and TCRdb kept only the in-frame ones, dropping some. The sample records roughly 7,000 clones, roughly 24% being singletons. CDR1 is DFQATT and CDR2 is SNEGSKA in the germline V gene (reference sequence). V lost 0 bases and J 5 bases, leaving 3 bases between the germline ends. CDR3 length equals 11 residues. The sequencing here drew on alloreactive CD4+ T cells from a mixed lymphocyte reaction culture, taken before intestinal transplant. Sample subset: CFSE-low proliferating T cells sorted from roughly six-day pre-transplant mixed lymphocyte reaction (GvH or HvG direction). The sequence was collected from a human patient who received an intestinal transplant. V and J are TRBV20-1 and TRBJ2-3; D not resolved. The CDR3 DNA follows: TGCAGTGCTAGAGATAGAGATACGCAGTATTTT. Translation: CSARDRDTQYF.